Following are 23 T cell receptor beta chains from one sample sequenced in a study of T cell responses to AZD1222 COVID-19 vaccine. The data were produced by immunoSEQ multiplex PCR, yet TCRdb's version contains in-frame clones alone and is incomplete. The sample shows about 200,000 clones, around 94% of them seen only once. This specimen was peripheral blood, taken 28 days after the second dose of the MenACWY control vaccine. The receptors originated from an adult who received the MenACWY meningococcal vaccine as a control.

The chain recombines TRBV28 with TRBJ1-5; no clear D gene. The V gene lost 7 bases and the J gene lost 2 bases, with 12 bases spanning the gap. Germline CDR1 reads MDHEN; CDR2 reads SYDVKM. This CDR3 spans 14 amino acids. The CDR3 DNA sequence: TGTGCCAGCACTTCAGAATGGGGCAATCAGCCCCAGCATTTT. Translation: CASTSEWGNQPQHF.

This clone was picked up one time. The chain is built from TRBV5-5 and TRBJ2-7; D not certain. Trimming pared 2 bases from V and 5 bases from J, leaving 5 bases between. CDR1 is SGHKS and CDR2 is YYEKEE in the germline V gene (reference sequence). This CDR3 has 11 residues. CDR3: CASSFGDEQYF. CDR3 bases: TGTGCCAGCAGCTTTGGGGACGAGCAGTACTTC.

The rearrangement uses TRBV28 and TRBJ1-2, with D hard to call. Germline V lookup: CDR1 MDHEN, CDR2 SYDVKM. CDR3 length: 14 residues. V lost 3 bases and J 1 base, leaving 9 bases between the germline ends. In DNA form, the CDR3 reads TGTGCCAGCAGTTTCGGAGGGCGTAACTATGGCTACACCTTC. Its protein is CASSFGGRNYGYTF.

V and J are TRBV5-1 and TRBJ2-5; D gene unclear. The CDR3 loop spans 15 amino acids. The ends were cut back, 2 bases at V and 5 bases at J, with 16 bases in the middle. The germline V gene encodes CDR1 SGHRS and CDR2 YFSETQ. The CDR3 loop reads CASSLHSRRDETQYF. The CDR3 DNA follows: TGCGCCAGCAGCTTACACTCGAGGCGCGACGAGACCCAGTACTTC.

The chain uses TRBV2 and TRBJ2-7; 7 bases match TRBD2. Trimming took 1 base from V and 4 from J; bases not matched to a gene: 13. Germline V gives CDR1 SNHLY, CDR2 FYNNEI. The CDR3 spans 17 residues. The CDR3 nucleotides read TGTGCCAGCAGTGAAGTCGGGCGGGAGAGTTTAGTTTACGAGCAGTACTTC. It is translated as CASSEVGRESLVYEQYF.

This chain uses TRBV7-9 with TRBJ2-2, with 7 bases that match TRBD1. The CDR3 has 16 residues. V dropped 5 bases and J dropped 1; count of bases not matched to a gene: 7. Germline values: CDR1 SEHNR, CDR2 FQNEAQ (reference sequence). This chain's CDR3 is CASSAPGTVNTGELFF. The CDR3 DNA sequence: TGTGCCAGCAGCGCTCCCGGGACAGTGAACACCGGGGAGCTGTTTTTT.

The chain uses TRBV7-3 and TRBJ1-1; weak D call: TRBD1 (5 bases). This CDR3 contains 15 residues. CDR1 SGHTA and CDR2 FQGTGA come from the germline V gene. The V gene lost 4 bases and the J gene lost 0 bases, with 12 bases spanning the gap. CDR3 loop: CASSYGTVMNTEAFF. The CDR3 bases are TGTGCCAGCAGCTACGGGACGGTAATGAACACTGAAGCTTTCTTT.

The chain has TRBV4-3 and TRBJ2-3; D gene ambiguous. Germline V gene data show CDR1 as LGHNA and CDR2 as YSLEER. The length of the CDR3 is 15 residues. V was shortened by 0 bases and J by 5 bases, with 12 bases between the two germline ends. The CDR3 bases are TGCGCCAGCAGCCAAGATAGAGGAGTTGGAGATACGCAGTATTTT. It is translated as CASSQDRGVGDTQYF.

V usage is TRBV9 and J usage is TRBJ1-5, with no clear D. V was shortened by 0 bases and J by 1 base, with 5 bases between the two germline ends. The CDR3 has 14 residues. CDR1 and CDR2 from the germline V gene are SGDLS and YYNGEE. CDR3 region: CASSVEGSNQPQHF. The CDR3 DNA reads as TGTGCCAGCAGCGTAGAAGGGAGCAATCAGCCCCAGCATTTT.

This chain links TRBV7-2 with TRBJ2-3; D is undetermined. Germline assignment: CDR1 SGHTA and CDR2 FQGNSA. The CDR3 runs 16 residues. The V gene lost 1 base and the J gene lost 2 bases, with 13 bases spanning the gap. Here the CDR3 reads CASSLGLDISTDTQYF. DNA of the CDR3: TGTGCCAGCAGCTTAGGCCTAGACATCTCCACAGATACGCAGTATTTT.

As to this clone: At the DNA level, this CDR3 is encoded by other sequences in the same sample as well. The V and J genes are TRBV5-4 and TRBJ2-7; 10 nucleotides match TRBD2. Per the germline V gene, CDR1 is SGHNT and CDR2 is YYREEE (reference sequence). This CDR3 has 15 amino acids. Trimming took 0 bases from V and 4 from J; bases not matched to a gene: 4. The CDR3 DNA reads TGTGCCAGCAGCTTGGGGCTAGCGGGAGCTTACGAGCAGTACTTC. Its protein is CASSLGLAGAYEQYF.

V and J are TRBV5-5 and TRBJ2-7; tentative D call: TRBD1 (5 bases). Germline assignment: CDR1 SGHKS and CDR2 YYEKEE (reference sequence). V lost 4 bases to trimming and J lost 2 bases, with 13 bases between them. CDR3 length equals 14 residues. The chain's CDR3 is CASSIGHTAYEQYF. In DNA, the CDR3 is TGTGCCAGCAGCATAGGACATACAGCCTACGAGCAGTACTTC.

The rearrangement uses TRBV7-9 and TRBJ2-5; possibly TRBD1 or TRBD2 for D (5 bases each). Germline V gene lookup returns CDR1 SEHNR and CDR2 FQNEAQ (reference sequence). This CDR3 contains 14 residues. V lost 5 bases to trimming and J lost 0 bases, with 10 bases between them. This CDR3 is CASSPGQYQETQYF. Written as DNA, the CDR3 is TGTGCCAGCAGCCCGGGGCAGTACCAAGAGACCCAGTACTTC.

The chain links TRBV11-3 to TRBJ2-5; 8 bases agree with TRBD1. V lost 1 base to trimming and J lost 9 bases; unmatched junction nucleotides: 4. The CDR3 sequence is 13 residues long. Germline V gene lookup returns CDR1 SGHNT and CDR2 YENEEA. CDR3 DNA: TGTGCCAGCAGCTTAGGGCAGGGGGCGCCCCAGTACTTC. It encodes CASSLGQGAPQYF.

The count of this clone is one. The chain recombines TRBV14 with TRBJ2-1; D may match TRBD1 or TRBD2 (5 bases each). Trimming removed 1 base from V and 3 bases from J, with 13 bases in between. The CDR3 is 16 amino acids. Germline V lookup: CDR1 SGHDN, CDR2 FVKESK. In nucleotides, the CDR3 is TGTGCCAGCAGCCAAGTAACGGGGCAATTCTACAATGAGCAGTTCTTC. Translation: CASSQVTGQFYNEQFF.

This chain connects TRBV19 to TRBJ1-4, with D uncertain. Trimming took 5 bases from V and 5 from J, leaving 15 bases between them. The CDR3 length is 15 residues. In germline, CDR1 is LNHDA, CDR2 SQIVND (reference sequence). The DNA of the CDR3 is TGTGCCAGTAGTGTCTGGACCGCCGGGAATGAAAAACTGTTTTTT. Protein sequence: CASSVWTAGNEKLFF. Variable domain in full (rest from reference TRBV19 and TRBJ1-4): DGGITQSPKYLFRKEGQNVTLSCEQNLNHDAMYWYRQDPGQGLRLIYYSQIVNDFQKGDIAEGYSVSREKKESFPLTVTSAQKNPTAFYLCASSVWTAGNEKLFFGSGTQLSVL.

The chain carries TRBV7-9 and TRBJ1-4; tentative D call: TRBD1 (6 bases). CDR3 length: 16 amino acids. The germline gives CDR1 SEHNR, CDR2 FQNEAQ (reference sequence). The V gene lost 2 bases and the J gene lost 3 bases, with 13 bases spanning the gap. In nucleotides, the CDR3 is TGTGCCAGCAGCTTATGGGGGACACAACCTAATGAAAAACTGTTTTTT. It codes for CASSLWGTQPNEKLFF.

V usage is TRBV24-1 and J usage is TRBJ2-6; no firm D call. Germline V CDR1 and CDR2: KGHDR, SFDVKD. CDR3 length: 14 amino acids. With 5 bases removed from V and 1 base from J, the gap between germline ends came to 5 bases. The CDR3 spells CATSVGSGANVLTF. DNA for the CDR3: TGTGCCACCAGTGTTGGGTCTGGGGCCAACGTCCTGACTTTC.

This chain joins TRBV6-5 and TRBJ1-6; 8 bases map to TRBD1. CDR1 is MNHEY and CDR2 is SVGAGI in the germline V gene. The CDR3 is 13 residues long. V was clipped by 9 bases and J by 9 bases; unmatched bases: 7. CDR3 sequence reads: CASQQGVFSPLHF. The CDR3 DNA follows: TGTGCCAGTCAACAGGGGGTTTTTTCACCCCTCCACTTT.

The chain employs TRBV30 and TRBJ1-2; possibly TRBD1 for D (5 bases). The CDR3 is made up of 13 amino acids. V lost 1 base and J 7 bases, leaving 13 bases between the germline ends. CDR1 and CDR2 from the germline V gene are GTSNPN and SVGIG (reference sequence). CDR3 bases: TGTGCCTGGAGTGATAGTGGGGCTGTTGGCTACACCTTC. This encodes CAWSDSGAVGYTF.

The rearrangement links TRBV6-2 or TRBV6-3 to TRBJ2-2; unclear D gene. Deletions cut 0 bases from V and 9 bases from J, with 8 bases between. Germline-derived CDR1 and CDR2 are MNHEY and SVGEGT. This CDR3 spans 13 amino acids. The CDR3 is CASSYSRQRELFF. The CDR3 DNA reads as TGTGCCAGCAGTTACTCACGGCAAAGGGAGCTGTTTTTT.

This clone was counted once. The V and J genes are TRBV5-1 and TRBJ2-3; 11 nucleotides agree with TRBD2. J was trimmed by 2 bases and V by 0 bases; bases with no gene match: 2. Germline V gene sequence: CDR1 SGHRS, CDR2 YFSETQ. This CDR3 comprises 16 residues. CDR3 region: CASSLASGGTTDTQYF. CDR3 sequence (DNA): TGCGCCAGCAGCTTGGCTAGCGGGGGGACCACAGATACGCAGTATTTT.

The CDR3 DNA reads as TGTGCCAGTAGTATCCAGGGCAGGGTGGAATCACCCCTCCACTTT. The encoded protein is CASSIQGRVESPLHF. J is TRBJ1-6 and V is TRBV19; a possible D gene is TRBD1 (5 bases). The V and J ends lost 3 bases and 10 bases respectively, with 16 bases between them. This CDR3 comprises 15 residues. Germline V gives CDR1 LNHDA, CDR2 SQIVND (reference sequence).